Sequencing of this T cell receptor beta chain was carried out in a study of OX40 agonist ivuxolimab in advanced cancers. Turning to the study itself: While on treatment, patients had intravenous ivuxolimab at 0.01 to 10 mg/kg every 2 weeks. Three partial responders included one hepatocellular carcinoma patient and two cutaneous melanoma patients.

Per the germline V gene, CDR1 is MNHEY and CDR2 is SVGAGI. This CDR3 is 13 amino acids long. Generated by immunoSEQ multiplex PCR, the TCRdb table keeps only in-frame clones and is missing some. Of more than 45,000 clones in the sample, about 86% were seen once. Study findings and constraints: Patients who responded partially at 0.1-3.0 mg/kg showed clonal expansion ranking among the lowest. On average, a greater number of expanded clones characterised CD8+ T cells relative to CD4+.

A note on this clone: The antigen is not known.

The sample was CD4+ or CD8+ T cells sorted from blood, taken in a trial of the OX40 agonist ivuxolimab. The chain uses TRBV6-5 and TRBJ2-2, with D possibly TRBD2 on 5 matching bases. This clonotype was sampled from an adult with an advanced solid tumor such as melanoma, head and neck, liver or kidney cancer. CDR3 bases: TGTGCTCCGTACGGTAGCGATACCGGGGAGCTGTTTTTT. Residues: CAPYGSDTGELFF.